The entry that follows covers one T cell receptor beta chain sequence. Its specific antigen is unknown. No clone much larger than this one lies a single base away; base qualities are absent. This sample is drawn from a study of shared clonotypes between healthy human individuals (dated by TCRdb to 2019 to 2021). Turning to the overall study: The cohort comprised two women and a few men aged 18 to 49 years. Different laboratories and diverse techniques were used to prepare libraries and sequence TCR repertoires, to increase sequencing depth and limit assay-specific biases. Leukapheresis yielded between about 0.94 and 8.9 billion PBMCs per donor. To estimate repertoire size and how much clonotype sharing occurs between individuals, the study deeply sequenced the blood TCR repertoires of about five healthy adults. For each donor, three plates each were used for CD4 naive and CD4 memory, two plates were used for CD8 naive, and one plate was used for CD8 memory.

Using the deep immunoSEQ assay, TCR CDR3 regions were amplified from genomic DNA by multiplex PCR. Extracted genomic DNA from each cell subset was spread evenly across all wells of several immunoSEQ 96-well plates, with each plate serving as a replicate. For sorted subsets, roughly 200 ng of genomic DNA, equivalent to 25,000 to 35,000 T cell genomes, went into each replicate PCR. The purified libraries were quantified using a Qubit 3.0 fluorometer, sized with a Bioanalyzer 2100, and then quantified again using the KAPA Library Quantification kit. Every immunoSEQ 96-well plate was sequenced on a separate single-read 150-cycle Illumina NextSeq 550 flow cell. Per the source publication's procedure: Because the immunoSEQ output held only junctional sequences and lacked quality scores, the filtering could not match the filtering applied to full-length reads. Sequences were annotated with PyIR, a Python wrapper for IgBLAST v1.9, using IMGT germline references to assign V/J genes and CDR3. Reads with weak V/J assignments (E-value above 1e-6), missing CDR3, stop codons, out-of-frame junctions, or ambiguous translated residues were removed. A V3J clonotype was defined by an identical inferred V gene, J gene, and CDR3 amino acid sequence. Percentage overlap between repertoires was computed as shared unique clonotypes divided by the size of the smaller repertoire. Richness of each repertoire was evaluated using RTK rarefaction, the Chao1 estimator, and Recon v2.1 estimates of unobserved clonotypes. OLGA was used to compute generation probabilities for all TCRbeta clonotypes that the gDNA method yielded from a few donors. TCRdb limited this immuneACCESS table to in-frame rearrangements with V and J called. A share of clones is missing; checked studies link under half to unresolved V genes, and the rest is unexplained. V, J and clone size were drawn from that table, and D and trimming were deduced from the DNA. Across this sample there are a few million clones, with approximately 92% seen only once. The ten largest clones capture roughly 1.7% of the sample.

CD8 naive samples were obtained by positive selection for CCR7 among CD45RO-negative cells, yielding a CD45RA+CCR7+ population from which TemRA cells were excluded. Donors were healthy HIV-negative adults with no recently reported acute infections or vaccinations. All donors were Caucasian adults living in Nashville, Tennessee, USA. Blood was collected by leukapheresis, and PBMCs were isolated by Ficoll-Histopaque density gradient centrifugation and then cryopreserved in liquid nitrogen vapor phase. Analytical flow cytometry was used to check the purity and quantity of each magnetically sorted T cell population. Genomic DNA was isolated from each sorted fraction and quantified by UV absorbance on a Nanodrop 2000c. Measured from the cysteine to the phenylalanine, the CDR3 is 15 residues long. Here the CDR3 DNA is all that survives: 45 bases in frame from base 1. Between the V and J ends, shortened by 6 bases and 1 base respectively, the junction contains 15 bases. CDR1 and CDR2 are read off the germline V gene (reference sequence) as LNHDA and SQIVND.

What the work shows at the level of the full study, not this receptor alone: Naive subsets generally had larger estimated clonotype richness than memory subsets did. Pairwise subsampling led to the expectation that sequencing depth would affect the degree of clonotype sharing among donors. Because the study included only a small number of donors, the genetic and exposure-history diversity represented was limited. Clonotypes shared by all four sorted-subset donors showed higher generation probabilities than non-shared clonotypes. Sampling was limited to blood, and TCR repertoires in tissue likely differ from TCR repertoires in blood. Approximately 5% of naive CD4, 3.5% of naive CD8, approximately 2.2% of memory CD4, and 0.4% of memory CD8 clonotypes were shared across four donors. Incomplete sequencing was indicated by rarefaction of sorted-subset datasets, despite the large sequencing depth.

This TCR was recovered from a young man in good health. Some clones in this sample may be carry-over from other donors' samples. The chain is assembled from TRBV19 and TRBJ1-1, with no confident D gene call. Sequencing was performed on naive CD8+ T cells from PBMCs. The sample's cell subset or site, from its label and the paper: CD45RA+CCR7+. Read as DNA, the sequence is TGTGCCAGTAGCCCAGATCGGACGACGAACACTGAAGCTTTCTTT. Translation gives CASSPDRTTNTEAFF.